One sample yielded the 30 T cell receptor beta chains listed below, sequenced in a study of blood T cells in healthy people across ages. Together with a sample-barcoded 5' primer, a J-beta primer mix was included in a second PCR lasting about 6 to 11 cycles. Using its own MiXCR run on the 5' RACE reads, TCRdb lists one record per CDR3 protein. The sample contains 550,000 to 800,000 distinct CDR3 sequences, roughly 32% of which appear only once. Sequenced sample: blood. The receptors shown here come from a woman of 80 years or more in good health.

This clonotype was found a few times. The chain joins TRBV5-1 to TRBJ1-1, with TRBD1 identical over 10 bases. The CDR3 spans 13 residues. Unmatched junction bases numbered 2, after V lost 2 bases and J lost 7 bases. Looked up from germline, CDR1 is SGHRS and CDR2 is YFSETQ. CDR3 nucleotide sequence: TGCGCCAGCAGCTTCGGGACAGGGGTTGAAGCTTTCTTT. Translated: CASSFGTGVEAFF.

The chain recombines TRBV30 with TRBJ1-1; no clear D gene. CDR1 is GTSNPN, CDR2 SVGIG, per germline (reference sequence). Trimming cost V 0 bases and J 5 bases, with 10 bases left between them. The CDR3 sequence is 13 residues long. The CDR3 is CAWSVSWDTEAFF. The CDR3, as DNA: TGTGCCTGGAGTGTATCATGGGATACTGAAGCTTTCTTT.

This clonotype was seen many times. The chain joins TRBV7-2 to TRBJ2-1; a possible D gene is TRBD2 (5 bases). The germline V and J ends were trimmed by 5 bases and 1 base, with 12 bases remaining between them. From germline, CDR1 is SGHTA and CDR2 FQGNSA. The CDR3 extends over 15 amino acids. The CDR3 is CASSPYPGSYNEQFF. In DNA form, the CDR3 reads TGTGCCAGCAGCCCTTACCCGGGGTCCTACAATGAGCAGTTCTTC.

The CDR3: CSASSPKNIQYF. The CDR3 nucleotides are TGCAGTGCTAGTAGTCCCAAAAACATTCAGTACTTC. V gene TRBV20-1 combines with J gene TRBJ2-4; D gene uncertain. CDR1 DFQATT and CDR2 SNEGSKA come from the germline V gene (reference sequence). This CDR3 has 12 amino acids. Trimming stripped 3 bases from V and 2 bases from J, with 5 bases between.

This clonotype was detected ten times or more. The chain employs TRBV5-1 and TRBJ2-5; weak D call: TRBD2 (6 bases). CDR1 is SGHRS, CDR2 YFSETQ, per germline. The V and J ends lost 2 bases and 2 bases respectively, with 7 bases between them. This CDR3 contains 13 residues. The CDR3 DNA sequence: TGCGCCAGCAGCTTTGGGGGGCAAGAGACCCAGTACTTC. Residues: CASSFGGQETQYF.

At least ten counts were recorded for this clonotype. The rearrangement links TRBV28 to TRBJ2-7, with 12 bases matching TRBD1. The length of the CDR3 is 17 residues. V lost 2 bases to trimming and J lost 3 bases; unmatched junction nucleotides: 8. CDR1 MDHEN and CDR2 SYDVKM come from the germline V gene. The CDR3 loop is CASSLQPGQGANYEQYF. The CDR3, as DNA: TGTGCCAGCAGTTTACAACCGGGACAGGGGGCAAACTACGAGCAGTACTTC.

The genes are TRBV5-6 and TRBJ2-1, with D uncertain. Germline V gene sequence: CDR1 SGHDT, CDR2 YYEEEE. The germline V and J ends were trimmed by 4 bases and 13 bases, with 12 bases remaining between them. The CDR3 covers 11 residues. The CDR3 nucleotides are TGTGCCAGCAGCATGAACAGATTTCAGTTCTTC. Protein product: CASSMNRFQFF.

Regarding this clonotype: This could be a read error, since a much larger clone is one nucleotide away. The chain joins TRBV6-2 or TRBV6-3 to TRBJ2-3, with D perhaps matching TRBD1 or TRBD2 (5 bases each). Germline V gene sequence: CDR1 MNHEY, CDR2 SVGEGT. The CDR3 consists of 14 residues. The CDR3 here is CSSTLRLWGDTQYF. The CDR3 DNA follows: TGTTCCAGCACCCTTAGGCTCTGGGGGGATACGCAGTATTTT.

This clonotype was seen at least ten times. The chain combines TRBV20-1 with TRBJ2-5; D might be TRBD1 (6 bases). CDR1 and CDR2 (germline): DFQATT, SNEGSKA (reference sequence). Trimming shortened V by 4 bases and J by 4 bases, and 13 bases separated the two germline ends. This CDR3 comprises 13 residues. CDR3 nucleotides: TGCAGTGCTAACTCCAGGGGTGGAGAGACCCAGTACTTC. This encodes CSANSRGGETQYF.

Notes on this clonotype: The junction departs from the called germline gene at one end, perhaps through a read error. The chain uses TRBV6-2 or TRBV6-3 and TRBJ1-5; TRBD1 might be the D (5 bases). CDR1 is MNHEY, CDR2 SVGEGT, per germline. The CDR3 sequence is 15 residues long. This CDR3 reads CAGSEDRAGRQPQHF. The CDR3 DNA is TGTGCCGGCAGTGAGGATAGGGCAGGGAGGCAGCCCCAGCATTTT.

At least ten counts were recorded for this clonotype. V is TRBV29-1 and J is TRBJ2-5, with D tentatively TRBD2 (6 bases). Germline-derived CDR1 and CDR2 are SQVTM and ANQGSEA. Between the trimmed V and J ends, which lost 6 bases and 4 bases, there was a span of 24 bases. The CDR3 contains 16 residues. This CDR3 is CSVQLGRGLSLETQYF. The CDR3 DNA is TGCAGCGTCCAACTGGGTAGGGGACTGAGCTTAGAGACCCAGTACTTC.

About this clonotype itself: Given a much more abundant clone one base away, this may be a read error. This chain connects TRBV20-1 to TRBJ2-7, with 8 bases fitting TRBD1. V shed 4 bases and J 3 bases; nucleotides not matched to a gene: 8. Germline-derived CDR1 and CDR2 are DFQATT and SNEGSKA (reference sequence). The CDR3 is made up of 14 amino acids. The DNA of the CDR3 is TGCAGTGCTATAGGACAGGGACGGTGCTACGAGCAGTACTTC. The encoded protein is CSAIGQGRCYEQYF.

The V call is TRBV12-3 or TRBV12-4, the J call TRBJ1-5; possible D gene TRBD1, 5 bases. The CDR3 consists of 16 residues. Deletions cut 4 bases from V and 9 bases from J, with 22 bases between. The CDR3 region has the DNA TGTGCCAGCAGTTCTGGAACAGCGCTGGCAAGGGGGCCCCAGCATTTT. This translates into CASSSGTALARGPQHF.

This clonotype has a count of ten or more. It may be a read error: a sequence one base away is much more abundant. The gene calls are TRBV7-2 and TRBJ2-7, with 9 bases that match TRBD1. Germline V gene data show CDR1 as SGHTA and CDR2 as FQGNSA. The CDR3 runs to 15 residues. Germline trimming cut 5 bases from V and 3 bases from J; bases unmatched to any gene: 8. CDR3 DNA: TGTGCCAGCAGCATCGAGGGACAGGGAATCTACGAGCAGTACTTC. This encodes CASSIEGQGIYEQYF.

This clonotype was detected many times. This chain joins TRBV11-2 and TRBJ2-7; TRBD1 matches 10 bases. This CDR3 contains 18 residues. The V gene end was trimmed by 2 bases and the J gene end by 2 bases; junction bases not matched to a gene: 12. Per germline, CDR1 SGHAT and CDR2 FQNNGV. CDR3 region: CASSLRTGGSSSTYEQYF. CDR3 in DNA: TGTGCCAGCAGCTTAAGGACAGGGGGTTCATCCTCCACCTACGAGCAGTACTTC.

This clonotype was seen many times. The V and J genes are TRBV9 and TRBJ2-2; D ambiguous. With 5 bases removed from V and 5 bases from J, the gap between germline ends came to 7 bases. The CDR3 consists of 12 residues. Germline-derived CDR1 and CDR2 are SGDLS and YYNGEE. CDR3 sequence: CASSLSTGELFF. In nucleotides, the CDR3 is TGTGCCAGCAGTTTATCGACCGGGGAGCTGTTTTTT.

Concerning this clonotype: The CDR3 carries no conserved terminal phenylalanine or tryptophan, so it likely arises from a read error. The chain is built from TRBV7-2 and TRBJ2-1; 7 positions agree with TRBD2. The germline gives CDR1 SGHTA, CDR2 FQGNSA. Trimming took 4 bases from V and 3 from J; bases not matched to a gene: 9. There are 16 residues in the CDR3. CDR3 residues: CASSYRTSGFYNEQFL. CDR3 nucleotide sequence: TGTGCCAGCAGCTACCGGACTAGTGGGTTCTACAATGAGCAGTTCTTA.

The chain links TRBV20-1 to TRBJ2-1; 10 nucleotides match TRBD1. Germline V gene lookup returns CDR1 DFQATT and CDR2 SNEGSKA (reference sequence). CDR3 length: 15 amino acids. V dropped 6 bases and J dropped 5; count of bases not matched to a gene: 10. DNA of the CDR3: TGCAGTGCCACGACCGGGACAGGGGTGGACAATGAGCAGTTCTTC. Translating gives CSATTGTGVDNEQFF.

In its sample, this clonotype was seen many times. This sequence joins TRBV6-5 and TRBJ1-2; the match to TRBD1 covers 8 bases. The CDR3 length is 13 residues. Germline CDR1 reads MNHEY; CDR2 reads SVGAGI. V was clipped by 8 bases and J by 4 bases; unmatched bases: 6. The chain's CDR3 is CASHSGQGYGYTF. The CDR3 DNA reads as TGTGCCAGCCACTCCGGACAGGGCTATGGCTACACCTTC.

The genes are TRBV5-1 and TRBJ2-7; 7 bases agree with TRBD2. The DNA matches TRBJ2-5 better at its end, which makes the J call doubtful. Germline values: CDR1 SGHRS, CDR2 YFSETQ. The CDR3 spans 14 residues. The CDR3 here is CASSLRSGAETQYF. Written as DNA, the CDR3 is TGCGCCAGCAGCTTGCGCAGCGGGGCGGAGACCCAGTACTTC.

About this clonotype itself: Mismatch with germline at one junction end may stem from a read error. The gene calls are TRBV10-3 and TRBJ1-2; no reliable D call. Germline V gene sequence: CDR1 ENHRY, CDR2 SYGVKD. The CDR3 runs to 16 residues. CDR3 residues: CAISDGDGMPIYGYTF. CDR3 sequence (DNA): TGCGCCATCAGTGATGGAGACGGGATGCCAATCTATGGCTACACCTTC.

CDR3 DNA sequence: TGCAGTGCTAGGCCTGCCGACGGGGTGAGCTATGGCTACACCTTC. Residues: CSARPADGVSYGYTF. V gene TRBV20-1 combines with J gene TRBJ1-2, with D unclear. From germline, CDR1 is DFQATT and CDR2 SNEGSKA (reference sequence). The CDR3 length is 15 residues. The V end lost 3 bases, the J end lost 4 bases, and 18 bases lay between the germline ends.

This clonotype showed up many times. J is TRBJ1-5 and V is TRBV7-3, with 8 bases fitting TRBD1. V was clipped by 2 bases and J by 7 bases; unmatched bases: 13. Germline-derived CDR1 and CDR2 are SGHTA and FQGTGA. CDR3 length equals 17 residues. Here the CDR3 DNA reads TGTGCCAGCAGCTTATTCGACAGGACAGGGCAAGGACAGCCCCAGCATTTT. Its protein product is CASSLFDRTGQGQPQHF.

The genes are TRBV10-3 and TRBJ2-7; the D gene could be TRBD1 or TRBD2 (6 bases each). In germline, CDR1 is ENHRY, CDR2 SYGVKD. The CDR3 covers 14 residues. The V and J ends lost 4 bases and 4 bases respectively, with 14 bases between them. CDR3 sequence reads: CAISAPGGRYEQYF. The CDR3 DNA sequence: TGTGCCATCAGTGCCCCCGGGGGCAGGTACGAGCAGTACTTC.

This clonotype appeared once. The gene calls are TRBV5-5 and TRBJ2-4, with D possibly being TRBD2 (6 bases). The DNA end is more similar to TRBJ2-7, so the J call may be wrong. Germline V CDR1 and CDR2: SGHKS, YYEKEE (reference sequence). The CDR3 runs to 16 residues. In DNA form, the CDR3 reads TGTGCCAGCAGCTTGGAACTAGCCGTAAGCTCCTACGAGCAGTACTTC. Residues: CASSLELAVSSYEQYF.

On this clonotype itself: A read error is possible here, since a much larger clone lies one base away. The rearrangement uses TRBV6-6 and TRBJ2-3; no definite D call. CDR1 and CDR2 from the germline V gene are MNHNY and SVGAGI (reference sequence). This CDR3 has 14 amino acids. The V end lost 10 bases, the J end lost 0 bases, and 14 bases lay between the germline ends. The CDR3 protein is CATLVAPSTDTQYF. The DNA of the CDR3 is TGTGCCACCCTGGTAGCTCCTAGCACAGATACGCAGTATTTT.

This clonotype was seen at least ten times. The chain combines TRBV12-3 or TRBV12-4 with TRBJ2-1, with D unresolved. This CDR3 comprises 12 residues. V was cut by 5 bases and J by 9 bases, with 11 bases left in between. The CDR3 spells CASSTQASEQFF. Written as DNA, the CDR3 is TGTGCCAGCAGTACCCAGGCAAGTGAGCAGTTCTTC.

This clonotype was seen more than once but under ten times. Being one base from a much bigger clone, this may be a read error. This chain connects TRBV20-1 to TRBJ2-3; 10 bases are shared with TRBD1. The CDR3 has 13 amino acids. V lost 5 bases and J lost 1; bases outside the gene matches: 0. Germline CDR1 DFQATT, CDR2 SNEGSKA (reference sequence). The CDR3 DNA reads as TGCAGTGCTGGGACAGGGGGCACAGATACGCAGTATTTT. This translates into CSAGTGGTDTQYF.

The chain has TRBV18 and TRBJ1-1, with D unresolved. Germline V CDR1 and CDR2: KGHSH, LQKENI. This CDR3 comprises 13 residues. With 2 bases removed from V and 1 base from J, the gap between germline ends came to 5 bases. CDR3 amino acids: CASSPKRNTEAFF. In nucleotides, the CDR3 is TGTGCCAGCTCACCAAAGCGGAACACTGAAGCTTTCTTT.

This clonotype has a count of ten or more. The V gene is TRBV9, the J gene TRBJ2-5, with a tentative D call TRBD2 (6 bases). With 2 bases removed from V and 1 base from J, the gap between germline ends came to 12 bases. The CDR3 contains 15 residues. CDR1 is SGDLS and CDR2 is YYNGEE in the germline V gene. CDR3 DNA: TGTGCCAGCAGCGTTCTCGGGGGATTCCAAGAGACCCAGTACTTC. Its translation: CASSVLGGFQETQYF.